This TCR beta chain comes out of a study of T cell responses to AZD1222 COVID-19 vaccine. Study at large: Researchers grouped second doses given at about 4 or about 12 weeks into one pool. General study points: A reported finding is that nearly half of spike-specific TCRs target unmutated variant regions.

The germline gives CDR1 SGDLS, CDR2 YYNGEE. There are 15 residues in the CDR3. Trimming shortened V by 0 bases and J by 3 bases, and 10 bases separated the two germline ends. Assay used: immunoSEQ multiplex PCR; TCRdb lists only in-frame clones, some missing. This sample carries about 150,000 clones, more than 90% of them seen once, and the ten largest clones take 1.5% to 2%. Regarding this clone: Its cognate antigen is unknown.

The source is an adult in good health. The sample consisted of peripheral blood, taken on day 0 of AZD1222 vaccination. This chain uses TRBV9 with TRBJ1-3; D might be TRBD1 (5 bases). The CDR3 is CASSVGPGFGNTIYF. As DNA, the CDR3 is TGTGCCAGCAGCGTAGGGCCAGGGTTTGGAAACACCATATATTTT.